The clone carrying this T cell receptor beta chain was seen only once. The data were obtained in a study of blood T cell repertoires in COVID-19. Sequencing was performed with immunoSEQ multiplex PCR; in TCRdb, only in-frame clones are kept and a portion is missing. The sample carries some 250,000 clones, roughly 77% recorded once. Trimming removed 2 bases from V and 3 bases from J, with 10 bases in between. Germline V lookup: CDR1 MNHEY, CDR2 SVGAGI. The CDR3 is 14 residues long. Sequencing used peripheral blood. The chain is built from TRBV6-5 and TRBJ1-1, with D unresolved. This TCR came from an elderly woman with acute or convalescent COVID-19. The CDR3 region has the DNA TGTGCCAGCAGTTACCCCGGGAGGGACACTGAAGCTTTCTTT. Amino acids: CASSYPGRDTEAFF.